These 8 T cell receptor beta chains share one sample of origin, sequenced in a study of T cell responses to AZD1222 COVID-19 vaccine. Libraries were prepared by immunoSEQ multiplex PCR; TCRdb keeps only in-frame clonotypes and omits some of them. The profile covers more than 95,000 clones, with around 86% appearing a single time and 2.5% to 3.5% taken by the ten largest. Sequenced material: peripheral blood, taken 28 days after the second dose of the MenACWY control vaccine. The receptors shown here come from an adult who received the MenACWY meningococcal vaccine as a control.

About this clone: The same CDR3 arises from other DNA sequences in this sample as well. The chain uses TRBV19 and TRBJ1-6; D remains unclear. The CDR3 spans 15 residues. Germline CDR1 reads LNHDA; CDR2 reads SQIVND (reference sequence). Trimming took 3 bases from V and 0 from J, leaving 6 bases between them. CDR3 sequence (DNA): TGTGCCAGTAGTATTGGACGCTCCTATAATTCACCCCTCCACTTT. Translating gives CASSIGRSYNSPLHF.

The chain carries TRBV12-5 and TRBJ2-5, with a tentative D call TRBD1 (5 bases). Germline loops: CDR1 LGHNT, CDR2 FRNRAP. The CDR3 has 13 residues. The V end lost 0 bases, the J end lost 5 bases, and 7 bases lay between the germline ends. The CDR3 here is CASGLVGAETQYF. Written as DNA, the CDR3 is TGTGCTAGTGGTTTGGTAGGGGCCGAGACCCAGTACTTC.

CDR3 region: CATYPGKRFSLVYEQYF. The CDR3 coding sequence is TGTGCCACCTACCCAGGGAAGAGGTTCTCCTTAGTTTACGAGCAGTACTTC. The chain employs TRBV6-7 and TRBJ2-7, with D possibly being TRBD1 (5 bases). TRBV6-7 is labeled an ORF, and its function is uncertain. The V end lost 10 bases, the J end lost 4 bases, and 29 bases lay between the germline ends. The length of the CDR3 is 17 residues.

CDR3 in DNA: TGTGCCAGCAGCCTGGGACTCCTAACAGTGGAGACCCAGTACTTC. This codes for CASSLGLLTVETQYF. This chain joins TRBV3-1 (or the pseudogene TRBV3-2) and TRBJ2-5; D possibly corresponds to TRBD2 (6 bases). V was shortened by 4 bases and J by 5 bases, with 17 bases between the two germline ends. The CDR3 is 15 amino acids. Germline lookup yields CDR1 LGHDT and CDR2 YNNKEL (reference sequence).

The rearrangement joins TRBV4-1 to TRBJ2-1, with D tentatively TRBD2 (5 bases). Germline CDR1 is MGHRA and CDR2 is YSYEKL. Trimming stripped 1 base from V and 4 bases from J, with 11 bases between. CDR3 length: 15 residues. CDR3 amino acids: CASSQATGIYNEQFF. CDR3 coding DNA: TGCGCCAGCAGCCAAGCGACGGGGATTTACAATGAGCAGTTCTTC.

The chain couples TRBV4-2 to TRBJ2-7, with D perhaps TRBD2 (6 bases). V dropped 4 bases and J dropped 3 bases, with 16 bases sitting between them. The CDR3 covers 15 residues. Germline CDR1 reads LGHNA; CDR2 reads YNFKEQ. CDR3 in amino acids: CASSPGGDRDYEQYF. CDR3 bases: TGTGCCAGCAGCCCAGGCGGGGACCGGGACTACGAGCAGTACTTC.

This clone was recorded a few times. V is TRBV19 and J is TRBJ1-3; 8 bases agree with TRBD1. V lost 9 bases and J lost 2; bases outside the gene matches: 6. Germline CDR1 is LNHDA and CDR2 is SQIVND (reference sequence). CDR3 length: 14 amino acids. CDR3 nucleotides: TGTGCCAGCACCCCCAGGGGGCCTGGAAACACCATATATTTT. It codes for CASTPRGPGNTIYF.

The chain recombines TRBV18 with TRBJ1-1, with D unclear. V was cut by 3 bases and J by 1 base, with 6 bases left in between. The CDR3 runs to 13 residues. Germline CDR1 is KGHSH and CDR2 is LQKENI. The CDR3 bases are TGTGCCAGCTCACCGTCGGGGAACACTGAAGCTTTCTTT. This sequence encodes CASSPSGNTEAFF.